The entry that follows covers one T cell receptor (beta chain) sequence. Its antigen remains unknown. These data belong to a study of graft-versus-host responses after intestinal transplantation. Repertoires were generated with immunoSEQ multiplex PCR, while TCRdb's copy carries only in-frame clones and drops some. The data contain tens of thousands of clones, about 90% of them singletons. The clonotype comes from a human donor who received an intestinal transplant. The source was unstimulated CD8+ T cells sorted from spleen or lymph node cells, collected before intestinal transplant.

Written as DNA, the CDR3 is TGCGCCAGCACCCTGACAGGGTCGAACGGGGAGCTGTTTTTT. As protein: CASTLTGSNGELFF. The chain links TRBV5-1 to TRBJ2-2, with 7 bases fitting TRBD1. V lost 6 bases, J lost 7 bases, and 9 bases stayed unmatched. Germline V lookup: CDR1 SGHRS, CDR2 YFSETQ. The CDR3 loop spans 14 amino acids.